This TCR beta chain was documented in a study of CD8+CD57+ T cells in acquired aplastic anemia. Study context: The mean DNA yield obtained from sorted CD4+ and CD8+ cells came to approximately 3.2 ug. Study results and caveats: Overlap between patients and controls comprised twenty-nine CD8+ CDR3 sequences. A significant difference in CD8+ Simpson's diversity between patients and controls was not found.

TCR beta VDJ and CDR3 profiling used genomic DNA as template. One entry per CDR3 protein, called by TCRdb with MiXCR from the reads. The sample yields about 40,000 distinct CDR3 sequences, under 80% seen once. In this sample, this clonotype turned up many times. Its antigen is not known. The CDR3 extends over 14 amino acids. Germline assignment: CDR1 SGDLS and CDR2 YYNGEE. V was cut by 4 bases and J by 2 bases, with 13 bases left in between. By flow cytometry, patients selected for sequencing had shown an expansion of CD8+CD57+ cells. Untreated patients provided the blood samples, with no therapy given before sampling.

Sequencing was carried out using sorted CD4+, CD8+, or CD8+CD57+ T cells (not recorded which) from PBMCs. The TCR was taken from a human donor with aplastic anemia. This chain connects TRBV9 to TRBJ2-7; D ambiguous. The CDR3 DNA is TGTGCCAGCAGCTACGGCCTCGCTGCCTACGAGCAGTACTTC. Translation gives CASSYGLAAYEQYF.